This T cell receptor beta chain was observed in a study of cytomegalovirus exposure and HLA in healthy donors. Study-wide points: The investigators catalogued 164 TCR beta chains as cytomegalovirus-associated. The tendency of first-cohort TCR clusters to co-occur in the 120 or so validation repertoires was identified by a subsequent analysis. With high specificity and sensitivity, the classifier reportedly diagnosed cytomegalovirus status. Among TCR sequences, most were rare, though some public TCRs appeared in many donors.

In the case of this clone: As yet, its antigen is unknown.

Using immunoSEQ multiplex PCR, the repertoire was profiled, and TCRdb retains in-frame clones only, with some absent. The sample holds approximately 280,000 clones, approximately 83% seen once. The germline CDR1 and CDR2 sequences are MNHEY and SVGAGI. The CDR3 loop spans 15 amino acids. V gave up 2 bases and J gave up 11 bases; unmatched junction bases: 14. The chain joins TRBV6-5 to TRBJ1-1, with 7 positions matching TRBD1. Input material: PBMCs. The clonotype originates from a woman under 30 in good health and CMV-seronegative. The CDR3 sequence is CASSYLDGQAREAFF. Written as DNA, the CDR3 is TGTGCCAGCAGTTACCTAGACGGACAGGCCAGGGAGGCTTTCTTT.